These T cell receptor beta chains were read from a single sample in a study of blood T cells in healthy people across ages. TCRdb called the 5' RACE reads again in MiXCR, with one record for every CDR3 protein. Here the sample spans 900,000 to 950,000 distinct CDR3 sequences, roughly 29% being singletons. The sample also formed part of further work on T cells of mothers and their children.

Sequenced: blood. The source of these receptors is a woman between 35 and 50 years old in good health. The CDR3 runs from the conserved cysteine through the conserved F or W. The D gene is left open where the match is weak. Clone size is stated in some rows and not others, as once, few, many or a class when expanded.

clone_size: .
j_call: TRBJ2-7
d_call: .
v_call: TRBV3-1
cdr3_nt: TGTGCCAGCAGCCCCTGGGGAGGTCAGCAGTACTTC
cdr3_aa: CASSPWGGQQYF

clone_size: .
j_call: TRBJ2-5
d_call: .
v_call: TRBV3-1
cdr3_nt: TGTGCCAGCAGCCACAGAGGAGGCAGCCTCCAAGAGACCCAGTACTTC
cdr3_aa: CASSHRGGSLQETQYF

clone_size: many
j_call: TRBJ2-7
d_call: TRBD2
v_call: TRBV20-1
cdr3_nt: TGCAGTGCGCGAAGCGGGGGACCTTCCTACGAGCAGTACTTC
cdr3_aa: CSARSGGPSYEQYF

clone_size: .
j_call: TRBJ1-4
d_call: .
v_call: TRBV3-1
cdr3_nt: TGTGCCAGCAGCCAAGATTTGGTGGATGAAAAACTGTTTTTT
cdr3_aa: CASSQDLVDEKLFF

clone_size: .
j_call: TRBJ2-3
d_call: TRBD2
v_call: TRBV4-3
cdr3_nt: TGCGCCAGCAGCCCCGGACTAGGCGAAGATGCACAGTATTTT
cdr3_aa: CASSPGLGEDAQYF

clone_size: .
j_call: TRBJ2-2
d_call: .
v_call: TRBV7-3
cdr3_nt: TGTGCCAGCAGCCTACGGGGAGTAGGGAACCCCGGGGAGCTGTTTTTT
cdr3_aa: CASSLRGVGNPGELFF

clone_size: .
j_call: TRBJ2-6
d_call: TRBD1
v_call: TRBV20-1
cdr3_nt: TGCAGTGCTAGAGGACAGGGATCGGAGGCCAACGTCCTGACTTTC
cdr3_aa: CSARGQGSEANVLTF

clone_size: many
j_call: TRBJ2-1
d_call: TRBD2
v_call: TRBV9
cdr3_nt: TGTGCCAGCAGCGACCGACTAGCGGGGGGATACAATGAGCAGTTCTTC
cdr3_aa: CASSDRLAGGYNEQFF

clone_size: .
j_call: TRBJ2-5
d_call: TRBD1
v_call: TRBV9
cdr3_nt: TGTGCCAGCAGCGTATCCGACAGGGGCCCTACAGAGACCCAGTACTTC
cdr3_aa: CASSVSDRGPTETQYF

clone_size: .
j_call: TRBJ1-6
d_call: .
v_call: TRBV5-1
cdr3_nt: TGCGCCAGCAGCTTGGACGCCGGGGTAGGGAATTCACCCCTCCACTTT
cdr3_aa: CASSLDAGVGNSPLHF

clone_size: .
j_call: TRBJ1-1
d_call: .
v_call: TRBV5-1
cdr3_nt: TGCGCCAGCAGCTTGGGACAGCTTCCTGAAGCTTTCTTT
cdr3_aa: CASSLGQLPEAFF

clone_size: .
j_call: TRBJ2-5
d_call: .
v_call: TRBV9
cdr3_nt: TGTGCCAGCAGCAAAACAGGGCCAGAGACCCAGTACTTC
cdr3_aa: CASSKTGPETQYF

clone_size: many
j_call: TRBJ2-1
d_call: .
v_call: TRBV4-3
cdr3_nt: TGCGCCAGCAGCCGAGACATTCCTGGCGGGGAGTCCTACAATGAGCAGTTCTTC
cdr3_aa: CASSRDIPGGESYNEQFF

clone_size: .
j_call: TRBJ2-7
d_call: TRBD2
v_call: TRBV5-1
cdr3_nt: TGCGCCAGCAGCCACGGGACTAGCGCCGACTACGAGCAGTACTTC
cdr3_aa: CASSHGTSADYEQYF

clone_size: many
j_call: TRBJ2-1
d_call: TRBD1
v_call: TRBV5-1
cdr3_nt: TGCGCCAGCAGCTTGGGGGACAGGGGGTATGAGCAGTTCTTC
cdr3_aa: CASSLGDRGYEQFF

clone_size: many
j_call: TRBJ2-7
d_call: .
v_call: TRBV9
cdr3_nt: TGTGCCAGCAGCGCCCTCCGGGACTTGACTACGGAGCAGTACTTC
cdr3_aa: CASSALRDLTTEQYF

clone_size: few
j_call: TRBJ2-1
d_call: TRBD2
v_call: TRBV7-8
cdr3_nt: TGTGCCAGCACCTTACTAGCGGGCGGAAATGAGCAGTTCTTC
cdr3_aa: CASTLLAGGNEQFF

clone_size: .
j_call: TRBJ1-1
d_call: TRBD1
v_call: TRBV2
cdr3_nt: TGTGCCACCGCGACCGGACAGGGGTCAGTCGAAGCTTTCTTT
cdr3_aa: CATATGQGSVEAFF

clone_size: .
j_call: TRBJ2-3
d_call: .
v_call: TRBV12-3/TRBV12-4
cdr3_nt: TGTGCCAGCAGTTTAGGGGGGTTGGTTAGGACAGATGCGCGGTATTTT
cdr3_aa: CASSLGGLVRTDARYF

clone_size: .
j_call: TRBJ1-1
d_call: .
v_call: TRBV6-1
cdr3_nt: TGTGCCAGCCGCCCGGACCCGCCGAGTGATGGGGAAGCTTTCTTT
cdr3_aa: CASRPDPPSDGEAFF

clone_size: .
j_call: TRBJ2-5
d_call: TRBD2
v_call: TRBV28
cdr3_nt: TGTGCCAGCAGTTTCCTAGCGGGGTCCTACAATGAGCAGTACTTC
cdr3_aa: CASSFLAGSYNEQYF

clone_size: few
j_call: TRBJ2-1
d_call: .
v_call: TRBV11-2
cdr3_nt: TGTGCCACCGGACGGACGCTCAATGAGCAGTTCTTC
cdr3_aa: CATGRTLNEQFF

clone_size: many
j_call: TRBJ2-7
d_call: .
v_call: TRBV28
cdr3_nt: TGTGCCAGCAGTTTGGCCGTGGGATCCTCCTACGAGCAGTACTTC
cdr3_aa: CASSLAVGSSYEQYF

clone_size: .
j_call: TRBJ2-7
d_call: .
v_call: TRBV29-1
cdr3_nt: TGCAGCGGTTGGGACAACTCCTACGAGCAGTACTTC
cdr3_aa: CSGWDNSYEQYF

clone_size: .
j_call: TRBJ1-1
d_call: .
v_call: TRBV20-1
cdr3_nt: TGCAGTGCTAATTACCGGGTCGTAGCTTTCTTT
cdr3_aa: CSANYRVVAFF

clone_size: many
j_call: TRBJ2-5
d_call: .
v_call: TRBV5-1
cdr3_nt: TGCGCCAGCAGCTTACAGGCGGAAGAGACCCAGTACTTC
cdr3_aa: CASSLQAEETQYF

clone_size: few
j_call: TRBJ2-3
d_call: .
v_call: TRBV9
cdr3_nt: TGTGCCAGCAGCGTACAGGGGTTAATATCGGATACGCAGTATTTT
cdr3_aa: CASSVQGLISDTQYF

clone_size: .
j_call: TRBJ2-3
d_call: .
v_call: TRBV5-1
cdr3_nt: TGCGCCAGCAGCTTCGGTCAGGGAAGGGCGGATACGCAGTATTTT
cdr3_aa: CASSFGQGRADTQYF

clone_size: few
j_call: TRBJ2-3
d_call: .
v_call: TRBV28
cdr3_nt: TGTGCCAGCAGTTTATACAGGGAGCCCAATACGCAGTATTTT
cdr3_aa: CASSLYREPNTQYF

clone_size: many
j_call: TRBJ1-1
d_call: .
v_call: TRBV7-3
cdr3_nt: TGTGCCAGCAGCCGAGGGATGAACACTGAAGCTTTCTTT
cdr3_aa: CASSRGMNTEAFF

clone_size: many
j_call: TRBJ2-7
d_call: .
v_call: TRBV2
cdr3_nt: TGTGCCAGCAGTGTCGGGGGAACCTACGAGCAGTACTTC
cdr3_aa: CASSVGGTYEQYF

clone_size: .
j_call: TRBJ1-5
d_call: .
v_call: TRBV5-5
cdr3_nt: TGTGCCAGCAGCCCCGGACAGATTCATAGCAATCAGCCCCAGCATTTT
cdr3_aa: CASSPGQIHSNQPQHF

clone_size: many
j_call: TRBJ2-3
d_call: TRBD2
v_call: TRBV15
cdr3_nt: TGTGCCACCCGAAGCGGGGGCCCTGGGGATACGCAGTATTTT
cdr3_aa: CATRSGGPGDTQYF

clone_size: many
j_call: TRBJ2-7
d_call: TRBD1
v_call: TRBV5-1
cdr3_nt: TGCGCCAGCAGCCGTCTTATGGGACAGGACTACGAGCAGTACTTC
cdr3_aa: CASSRLMGQDYEQYF

clone_size: .
j_call: TRBJ1-1
d_call: TRBD1
v_call: TRBV20-1
cdr3_nt: TGCAGTGCTAGCAGGGGGCATGACGCTGAAGCTTTCTTT
cdr3_aa: CSASRGHDAEAFF

clone_size: .
j_call: TRBJ2-1
d_call: TRBD2
v_call: TRBV6-2/TRBV6-3
cdr3_nt: TGTGCCAGCAGGTACCCGGGACTAGATTTTCTTGAGCAGTTCTTC
cdr3_aa: CASRYPGLDFLEQFF

clone_size: few
j_call: TRBJ1-1
d_call: .
v_call: TRBV3-1
cdr3_nt: TGTGCCAGCAGCTACTTATCGGCGAACACTGAAGCTTTCTTT
cdr3_aa: CASSYLSANTEAFF

clone_size: few
j_call: TRBJ2-1
d_call: TRBD2
v_call: TRBV7-8
cdr3_nt: TGTGCCAGCAGCTTATTGTTCCGGCTAGCGGGGGCTCGCAATGAGCAGTTCTTC
cdr3_aa: CASSLLFRLAGARNEQFF

clone_size: few
j_call: TRBJ1-2
d_call: .
v_call: TRBV24-1
cdr3_nt: TGTGCCACCAGTGATACGAAGGGACAAAGCTATGGCTACACCTTC
cdr3_aa: CATSDTKGQSYGYTF

clone_size: few
j_call: TRBJ1-1
d_call: TRBD1
v_call: TRBV7-6
cdr3_nt: TGTGCCAGCAGCCCAGGGGGCGAAGGGGACACTGAAGCTTTCTTT
cdr3_aa: CASSPGGEGDTEAFF

clone_size: many
j_call: TRBJ2-7
d_call: TRBD2
v_call: TRBV3-1
cdr3_nt: TGTGCCAGCAGCCTCCGAGCGGGGGGCTACTCCTACGAGCAGTACTTC
cdr3_aa: CASSLRAGGYSYEQYF